The 18 T cell receptor beta chains given below trace back to one sample, sequenced in a study of blood T cell repertoires in COVID-19. Only in-frame clones appear in the TCRdb table, and some are missing; sequencing was by immunoSEQ multiplex PCR. The sample lists 150,000 to 200,000 clones, 88% occurring once. Sequenced input: peripheral blood. These receptors all come from a man aged 50-60 years who had recovered from COVID-19.

The rearrangement uses TRBV6-5 and TRBJ2-7; D not certain. The CDR3 spans 14 residues. V lost 0 bases and J lost 3, with 9 bases in between. Per the germline V gene, CDR1 is MNHEY and CDR2 is SVGAGI. The DNA for the CDR3 is TGTGCCAGCAGTTACTCTCGTAGCAGCTACGAGCAGTACTTC. Amino acids: CASSYSRSSYEQYF.

The count of this clone is one. The chain is built from TRBV5-1 and TRBJ2-5; D possibly corresponds to TRBD2 (5 bases). The CDR3 totals 14 residues. Germline V gene data show CDR1 as SGHRS and CDR2 as YFSETQ. Trimming removed 1 base from V and 1 base from J, with 8 bases in between. The CDR3 DNA sequence: TGCGCCAGCAGCTTGCGGGGAGTCCAAGAGACCCAGTACTTC. Its translation is CASSLRGVQETQYF. Combining the CDR3 with reference TRBV5-1 and TRBJ2-5 gives the whole variable domain KAGVTQTPRYLIKTRGQQVTLSCSPISGHRSVSWYQQTPGQGLQFLFEYFSETQRNKGNFPGRFSGRQFSNSRSEMNVSTLELGDSALYLCASSLRGVQETQYFGPGTRLLVL.

This chain uses TRBV10-3 with TRBJ2-1, with D possibly matching TRBD1 (5 bases). The germline V gene has CDR1 ENHRY and CDR2 SYGVKD. The CDR3 has 12 amino acids. V lost 2 bases and J lost 7, with 6 bases in between. Here the CDR3 reads CAISERGNEQFF. CDR3 DNA sequence: TGTGCCATCAGTGAGAGGGGTAATGAGCAGTTCTTC.

The chain carries TRBV2 and TRBJ2-1; 9 bases agree with TRBD2. This CDR3 has 18 residues. Germline CDR1 SNHLY, CDR2 FYNNEI. J was trimmed by 0 bases and V by 4 bases; bases with no gene match: 10. CDR3 amino acids: CASSGTSVEGRSYNEQFF. DNA for the CDR3: TGTGCCAGCAGTGGGACTAGCGTGGAGGGACGCTCCTACAATGAGCAGTTCTTC.

This chain uses TRBV6-5 with TRBJ2-7, with a weak D call TRBD1 (6 bases). The germline V and J ends were trimmed by 3 bases and 0 bases, with 9 bases remaining between them. The CDR3 runs to 14 residues. The germline V gene encodes CDR1 MNHEY and CDR2 SVGAGI. CDR3 in amino acids: CASSYTGPSYEQYF. DNA of the CDR3: TGTGCCAGCAGTTATACAGGGCCCTCCTACGAGCAGTACTTC.

The chain combines TRBV2 with TRBJ2-1; TRBD2 matches at 7 bases. Looked up from germline, CDR1 is SNHLY and CDR2 is FYNNEI. The CDR3 covers 18 residues. V was clipped by 2 bases and J by 7 bases; unmatched bases: 17. The CDR3 loop reads CASSEIRSSGGGGNEQFF. For the CDR3, the DNA is TGTGCCAGCAGTGAAATTCGGTCTAGCGGAGGTGGGGGAAATGAGCAGTTCTTC.

The chain uses TRBV5-1 and TRBJ2-1; tentatively, D is TRBD2 (6 bases). Between the trimmed V and J ends, which lost 4 bases and 9 bases, there was a span of 14 bases. The germline gives CDR1 SGHRS, CDR2 YFSETQ. The CDR3 sequence is 13 residues long. The CDR3 sequence is CASSHGAGPEQFF. The CDR3 coding sequence is TGCGCCAGCAGCCACGGAGCGGGCCCTGAGCAGTTCTTC.

The V gene is TRBV12-3 or TRBV12-4, the J gene TRBJ1-2, with unresolved D. The CDR3 runs 13 residues. Trimming cost V 10 bases and J 8 bases, with 20 bases left between them. CDR3 in DNA: TGTGCCACCGATAATTTATCCAGTCTCGGCTACACCTTC. This codes for CATDNLSSLGYTF.

The V call is TRBV19, the J call TRBJ2-7; TRBD1 aligns across 8 bases. There are 16 residues in the CDR3. Germline lookup yields CDR1 LNHDA and CDR2 SQIVND (reference sequence). The V and J ends lost 3 bases and 1 base, in that order; junction bases with no gene match: 8. CDR3 loop: CASSITTGAMSYEQYF. CDR3 DNA: TGTGCCAGTAGTATTACGACAGGGGCTATGTCCTACGAGCAGTACTTC.

The table lists this clone with a few counts. V usage is TRBV28 and J usage is TRBJ1-5, with 11 bases aligning to TRBD1. The CDR3 has 17 amino acids. Germline CDR1 reads MDHEN; CDR2 reads SYDVKM. J gave up 2 bases and V 3 bases, and 6 bases lay outside the gene matches. The CDR3 region is CASSFGTGGLGNQPQHF. CDR3 DNA sequence: TGTGCCAGCAGTTTCGGGACAGGGGGTTTGGGCAATCAGCCCCAGCATTTT.

The V and J genes are TRBV7-9 and TRBJ1-1; D unresolved. Trimming took 5 bases from V and 8 from J, leaving 9 bases between them. The CDR3 runs 11 residues. Germline V gene data show CDR1 as SEHNR and CDR2 as FQNEAQ (reference sequence). CDR3 sequence: CASSDRSEAFF. CDR3 nucleotide sequence: TGTGCCAGCAGCGATAGATCCGAAGCTTTCTTT. The full variable domain, its missing parts supplied by reference TRBV7-9 and TRBJ1-1, is DTGVSQNPRHKITKRGQNVTFRCDPISEHNRLYWYRQTLGQGPEFLTYFQNEAQLEKSRLLSDRFSAERPKGSFSTLEIQRTEQGDSAMYLCASSDRSEAFFGQGTRLTVV.

The V and J genes are TRBV11-2 and TRBJ1-1; TRBD1 matches at 7 bases. The CDR3 runs 16 residues. Germline CDR1 SGHAT, CDR2 FQNNGV. Germline trimming cut 0 bases from V and 5 bases from J; bases unmatched to any gene: 9. The CDR3 region has the DNA TGTGCCAGCAGCTTAGATAGGGCCGCCAGGGGGACTGAAGCTTTCTTT. Residues: CASSLDRAARGTEAFF.

The chain is built from TRBV18 and TRBJ2-7, with D possibly being TRBD1 (6 bases). Trimming shortened V by 8 bases and J by 3 bases, and 14 bases separated the two germline ends. CDR1 and CDR2 from the germline V gene are KGHSH and LQKENI. The CDR3 consists of 13 residues. CDR3 in amino acids: CASVGQINYEQYF. CDR3 sequence (DNA): TGTGCCAGCGTTGGACAGATTAACTACGAGCAGTACTTC.

The chain uses TRBV5-1 and TRBJ2-1, with a tentative D call TRBD2 (5 bases). Trimming stripped 0 bases from V and 8 bases from J, with 12 bases between. The germline CDR1 and CDR2 sequences are SGHRS and YFSETQ. The CDR3 is 14 residues long. The CDR3: CASSLVRERDEQFF. The CDR3 bases are TGCGCCAGCAGCTTGGTACGGGAACGGGATGAGCAGTTCTTC.

Note on this clone: One end of the junction is discordant with germline, which a read error may explain. This chain joins TRBV4-1 and TRBJ2-5; 11 nucleotides match TRBD2. CDR3 size: 17 residues. Germline CDR1 and CDR2: MGHRA and YSYEKL. The CDR3 DNA is TGCGCCAGCAGCCAAGTAGGGACTAGCGGAAGCCAAGCGACCCAGTACTTC. Amino acids: CASSQVGTSGSQATQYF.

This clone was found a few times. The V gene is TRBV7-9, the J gene TRBJ2-2, with 8 bases that match TRBD1. The junction had 6 bases not matched to a gene; V was cut back by 6 bases and J by 6 bases. Germline V gives CDR1 SEHNR, CDR2 FQNEAQ (reference sequence). The CDR3 consists of 14 residues. CDR3 in amino acids: CASSSDRGAGELFF. The CDR3 region has the DNA TGTGCCAGCAGTTCAGACAGGGGAGCCGGGGAGCTGTTTTTT.

J is TRBJ2-5 and V is TRBV5-8; D unresolved. V was cut by 4 bases and J by 2 bases, with 12 bases left in between. This CDR3 is 14 amino acids long. Germline CDR1 SGHTS, CDR2 YDEGEE. This CDR3 is CASSPTALQETQYF. The DNA of the CDR3 is TGTGCCAGCAGCCCTACAGCATTACAAGAGACCCAGTACTTC.

V usage is TRBV29-1 and J usage is TRBJ2-7, with D maybe TRBD1 (5 bases). The germline V and J ends were trimmed by 4 bases and 2 bases, with 9 bases remaining between them. CDR3 length equals 12 residues. Looked up from germline, CDR1 is SQVTM and CDR2 is ANQGSEA. The CDR3 loop is CSVAAGTYEQYF. The CDR3 nucleotides read TGCAGCGTTGCGGCAGGGACCTACGAGCAGTACTTC.